This T cell receptor beta chain appears in the sequencing data of a study of regulatory T cells in long-lasting Graves disease. The study's findings and limits: Newly diagnosed disease favored TRBV20-1 and TRBJ2-1 over persistent disease. The researchers studied only peripheral blood, not thyroid tissue.

Sequencing libraries for TCR beta were prepared with iRepertoire HTBI primers and Arm-PCR of CDR3 regions. A single record per CDR3 protein comes from TCRdb applying MiXCR to the multiplex PCR reads. The repertoire holds about 610,000 distinct CDR3 sequences, with roughly a sixth as singletons. Time point described: newly diagnosed GD, antithyroid drugs for less than 3 months. The authors made the TCR library using RNA they extracted from PBMCs. Looked up from germline, CDR1 is SGHAT and CDR2 is FQNNGV. This CDR3 is built from 17 residues. V lost 5 bases and J lost 0; bases outside the gene matches: 12. This clonotype was counted ten times or more. Its specificity is unknown. Another study also made use of these data, one on T cells in Graves' hyperthyroidism and ophthalmopathy. That source adds: The HTBI primer set was used in a first-round RT-PCR of the TCR CDR3. Progression to ophthalmopathy was predicted a median of approximately 6.4 months early.

This clonotype originated in a young man with Graves disease. This chain uses TRBV11-2 with TRBJ2-5, with 7 bases identical to TRBD1. The specimen comprised peripheral blood mononuclear cells (PBMCs), sampled at new diagnosis, from a patient treated with antithyroid drugs. The CDR3 is CASSPKRDSQYQETQYF. CDR3 in DNA: TGTGCCAGCAGCCCGAAGAGGGACAGCCAGTACCAAGAGACCCAGTACTTC.